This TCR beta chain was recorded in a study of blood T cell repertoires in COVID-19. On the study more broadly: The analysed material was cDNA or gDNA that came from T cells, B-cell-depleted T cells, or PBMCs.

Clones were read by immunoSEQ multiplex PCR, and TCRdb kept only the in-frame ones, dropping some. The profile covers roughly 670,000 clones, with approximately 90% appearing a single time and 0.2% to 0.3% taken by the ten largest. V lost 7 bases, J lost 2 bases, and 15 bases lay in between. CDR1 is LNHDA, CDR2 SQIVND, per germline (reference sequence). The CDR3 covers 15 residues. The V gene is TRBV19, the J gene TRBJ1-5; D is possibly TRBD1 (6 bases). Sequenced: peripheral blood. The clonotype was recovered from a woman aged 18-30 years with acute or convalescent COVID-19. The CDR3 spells CASTYRDGRNQPQHF. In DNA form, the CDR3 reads TGTGCCAGTACCTACAGGGACGGGCGCAATCAGCCCCAGCATTTT.